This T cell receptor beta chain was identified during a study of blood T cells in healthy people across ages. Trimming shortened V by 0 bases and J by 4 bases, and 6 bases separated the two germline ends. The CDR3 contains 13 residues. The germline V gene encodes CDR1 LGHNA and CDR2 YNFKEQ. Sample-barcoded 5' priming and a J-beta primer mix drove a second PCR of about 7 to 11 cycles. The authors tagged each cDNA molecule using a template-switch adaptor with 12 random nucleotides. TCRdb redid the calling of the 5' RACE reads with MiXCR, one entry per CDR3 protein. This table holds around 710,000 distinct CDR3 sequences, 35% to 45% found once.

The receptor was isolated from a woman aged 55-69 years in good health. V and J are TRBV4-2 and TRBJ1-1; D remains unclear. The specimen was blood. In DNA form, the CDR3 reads TGTGCCAGCAGCCAAGAAGAGTTCACTGAAGCTTTCTTT. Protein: CASSQEEFTEAFF.